Shown below are 3 T cell receptor beta chains from a single sample sequenced in a study of Graves' ophthalmopathy and Graves' hyperthyroidism. Amplification from RNA transcripts yielded the TCR beta CDR3 regions. In the first round, RT-PCR was carried out with HTBI primers, and a multiplex PCR formed the second round. TCRdb reprocessed the multiplex PCR reads via MiXCR and lists one record per CDR3 protein. The data show about 390,000 distinct CDR3 sequences, roughly 14% seen once. Sample: peripheral blood. The source of these receptors is a woman aged 18-29 years with stable Graves' hyperthyroidism.

This clonotype was counted many times. J is TRBJ2-7 and V is TRBV11-2, with D unclear. Trimming took off 0 bases at V and 5 bases at J, with 14 bases between the two ends. Germline V gene lookup returns CDR1 SGHAT and CDR2 FQNNGV. The CDR3 runs to 15 residues. Written as DNA, the CDR3 is TGTGCCAGCAGCTTAGACCCACACGGGTTCGACGAGCAGTACTTC. This translates into CASSLDPHGFDEQYF. Combining the CDR3 with reference TRBV11-2 and TRBJ2-7 gives the whole variable domain EAGVAQSPRYKIIEKRQSVAFWCNPISGHATLYWYQQILGQGPKLLIQFQNNGVVDDSQLPKDRFSAERLKGVDSTLKIQPAKLEDSAVYLCASSLDPHGFDEQYFGPGTRLTVT.

This clonotype was counted at least ten times. The genes are TRBV12-5 and TRBJ1-2; 8 bases map to TRBD1. The ends lost 5 bases at V and 5 bases at J; junction bases unmatched: 7. This CDR3 has 14 amino acids. In germline, CDR1 is LGHNT, CDR2 FRNRAP. The CDR3 is CASGPAGGWYGYTF. The CDR3 region has the DNA TGTGCTAGTGGTCCCGCAGGGGGCTGGTATGGCTACACCTTC. Together with reference TRBV12-5 and TRBJ1-2, the CDR3 gives the full variable domain: DARVTQTPRHKVTEMGQEVTMRCQPILGHNTVFWYRQTMMQGLELLAYFRNRAPLDDSGMPKDRFSAEMPDATLATLKIQPSEPRDSAVYFCASGPAGGWYGYTFGSGTRLTVV.

This clonotype was picked up many times. This chain links TRBV7-8 with TRBJ2-6; 7 nucleotides agree with TRBD1. This CDR3 is built from 14 residues. Germline V lookup: CDR1 SGHVS, CDR2 FQNEAQ. J gave up 2 bases and V 6 bases, and 1 base lay outside the gene matches. The CDR3 is CASSRGPGANVLTF. The DNA for the CDR3 is TGTGCCAGCAGTAGGGGGCCTGGGGCCAACGTCCTGACTTTC.